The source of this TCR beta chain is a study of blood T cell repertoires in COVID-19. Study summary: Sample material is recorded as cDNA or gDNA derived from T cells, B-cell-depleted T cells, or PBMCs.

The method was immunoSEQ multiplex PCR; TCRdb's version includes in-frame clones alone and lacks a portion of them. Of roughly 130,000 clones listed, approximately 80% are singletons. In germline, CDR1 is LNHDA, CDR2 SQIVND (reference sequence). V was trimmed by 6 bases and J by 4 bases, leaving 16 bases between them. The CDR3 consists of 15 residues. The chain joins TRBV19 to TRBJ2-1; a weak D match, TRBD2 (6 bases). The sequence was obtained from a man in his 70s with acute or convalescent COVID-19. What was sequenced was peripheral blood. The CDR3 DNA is TGTGCCAGTAGCACCGAGGGGACTGCATACAATGAGCAGTTCTTC. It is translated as CASSTEGTAYNEQFF.